Included here is one T cell receptor beta chain sequence, with context. Its antigen is unidentified. At one of its ends the junction is not consistent with the germline gene, which may arise from a read error. Every sample had a minimum of 6 million PBMCs isolated. Total RNA amounts of at least 5 micrograms were extracted per sample. The data originate from a study of blood T cells in healthy people across ages. Study findings and constraints: TCR beta diversity per million T cells fell roughly linearly with age.

The germline V gene encodes CDR1 SEHNR and CDR2 FQNEAQ (reference sequence). The CDR3 is 16 amino acids. With a J-beta primer mix and a sample-barcoded 5' primer, a second PCR ran roughly 6 to 11 cycles. TCRdb passed the 5' RACE reads through MiXCR, listing each CDR3 protein once. Here the sample spans around 1.5 million distinct CDR3 sequences, 59% being singletons. The rearrangement uses TRBV7-9 and TRBJ1-4, with TRBD1 as a possible D gene (6 bases). Material: blood. The source of this sequence is a man aged 18 to 30 in good health. The CDR3 protein is CASSSLQDRPNEELFF. The CDR3 DNA follows: TGTGCCAGCAGCTCCCTTCAGGACAGACCTAATGAAGAACTGTTTTTT.